This paragraph covers one T cell receptor beta chain sequence. This entry is derived from a study of patients and donors after allogeneic stem cell transplantation. The V end lost 5 bases, the J end lost 3 bases, and 16 bases lay between the germline ends. This CDR3 is 15 amino acids long. The germline V gene encodes CDR1 SEHNR and CDR2 FQNEAQ (reference sequence). From the RT-PCR reads, TCRdb called clonotypes with MiXCR, one entry per CDR3 protein. The sample records about 110,000 distinct CDR3 sequences, 35% being singletons. The J gene is TRBJ2-5, the V gene TRBV7-9; possibly TRBD2 for D (6 bases). This receptor was identified in a human donor who was either an allogeneic HSCT recipient or a stem cell or donor lymphocyte infusion donor (not recorded which). It is not recorded whose cells these are; they may come from a transplant donor. The specimen was blood, either unsorted or a sorted T cell fraction (not recorded which). The CDR3 sequence is CASSQQRALKETQYF. Written as DNA, the CDR3 is TGTGCCAGCAGCCAACAGCGGGCCCTAAAAGAGACCCAGTACTTC.